This T cell receptor (beta chain) comes out of a study of blood T cell repertoires in COVID-19. At the level of the study: Samples representing acute and convalescent COVID-19 were sourced from the United States, Italy and Spain. Sources were T cells, B-cell-depleted T cells, or PBMCs; the material itself was cDNA or gDNA.

Germline lookup yields CDR1 GTSNPN and CDR2 SVGIG (reference sequence). The V end lost 2 bases, the J end lost 0 bases, and 12 bases lay between the germline ends. This CDR3 is built from 15 residues. Original handling: Reference gene primer amplification gave nucleated cell count estimates. This table comes from immunoSEQ multiplex PCR, and its TCRdb copy is limited to in-frame clones, with some not included. D and trimming come from the DNA, and the V and J calls and clone size come from that table. The sample lists tens of thousands of clones; around 76% were seen once. The receptor comes from a woman over 75 with active or convalescent COVID-19. Sequencing was performed on peripheral blood. V gene TRBV30 combines with J gene TRBJ2-3, with D possibly being TRBD2 (6 bases). This chain's CDR3 is CAWSRRGPSTDTQYF. Here the CDR3 DNA reads TGTGCCTGGAGTCGGCGGGGCCCTAGCACAGATACGCAGTATTTT.